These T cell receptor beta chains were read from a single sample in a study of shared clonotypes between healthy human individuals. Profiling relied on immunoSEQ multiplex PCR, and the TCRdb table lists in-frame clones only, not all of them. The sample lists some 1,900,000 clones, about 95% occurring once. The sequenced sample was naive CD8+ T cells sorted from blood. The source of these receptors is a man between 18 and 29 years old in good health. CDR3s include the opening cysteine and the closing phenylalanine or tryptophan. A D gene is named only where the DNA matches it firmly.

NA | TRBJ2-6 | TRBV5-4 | TGTGCCAGCAGCCCCGGGGTGGGTGGGGCCAACGTCCTGACTTTC | CASSPGVGGANVLTF
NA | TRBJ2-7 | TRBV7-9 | TGTGCCAGCAGCTTAGACGCAACCTACGAGCAGTACTTC | CASSLDATYEQYF
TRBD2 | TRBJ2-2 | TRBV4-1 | TGCGCCAGCAGCTACCTAGCGGGGGGGCCCGGGGAGCTGTTTTTT | CASSYLAGGPGELFF
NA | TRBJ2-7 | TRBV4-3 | TGCGCCAGCAGCCAAGATACGGGGTTCATATACGAGCAGTACTTC | CASSQDTGFIYEQYF
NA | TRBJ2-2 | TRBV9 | TGTGCCAGCAGCGACGGGGATCCCGGGGAGCTGTTTTTT | CASSDGDPGELFF
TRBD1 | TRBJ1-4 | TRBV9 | TGTGCCAGCAATAGACAGGGTAATGAAAAACTGTTTTTT | CASNRQGNEKLFF
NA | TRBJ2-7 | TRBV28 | TGTGCCAGCAGTTTAAGGAGGGCGACAGGGTGGTACGAGCAGTACTTC | CASSLRRATGWYEQYF
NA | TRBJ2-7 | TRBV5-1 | TGCGCCAGCAGGAGATCTTACGAGCAGTACTTC | CASRRSYEQYF
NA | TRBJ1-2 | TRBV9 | TGTGCCAGCAGCGTAGCCCGGGACGGCTATGGCTACACCTTC | CASSVARDGYGYTF
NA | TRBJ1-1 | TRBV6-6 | TGTGCCAGCAGTTACTCAGAGGGGGACACTGAAGCTTTCTTT | CASSYSEGDTEAFF